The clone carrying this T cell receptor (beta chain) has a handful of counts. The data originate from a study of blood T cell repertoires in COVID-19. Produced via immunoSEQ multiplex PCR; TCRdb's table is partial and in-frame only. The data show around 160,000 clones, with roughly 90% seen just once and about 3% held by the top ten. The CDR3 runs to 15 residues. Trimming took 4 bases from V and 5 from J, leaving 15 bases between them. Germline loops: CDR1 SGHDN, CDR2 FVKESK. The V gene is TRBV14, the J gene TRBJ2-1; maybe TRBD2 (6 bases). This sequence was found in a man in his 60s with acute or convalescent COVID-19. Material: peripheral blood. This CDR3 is CASSLQPGRNNEQFF. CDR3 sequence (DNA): TGTGCCAGCAGCCTTCAACCCGGGAGAAACAATGAGCAGTTCTTC.